The rows below give T cell receptor beta chains drawn from one sample of a study of a mutant IDH1 vaccine in newly diagnosed glioma. Generated by immunoSEQ multiplex PCR, the TCRdb table keeps only in-frame clones and is missing some. The repertoire holds around 60,000 clones, approximately 91% seen once, with 1.9% in the top ten. These receptors' antigens are unknown. Source: PBMCs, taken from a glioma patient whose treatment included an IDH1 peptide vaccine. These receptors originate from a man aged 40-49 years with glioma. Both conserved end residues are part of each CDR3. A D gene is named only where the DNA matches it firmly. Size is stated for part of the rows, as once, few or many counts, or as a class when the clone is expanded.

j_call | v_call | clone_size | d_call | cdr3_aa | cdr3_nt
TRBJ1-1 | TRBV7-8 | NA | NA | CASSLEWRVGSTEAFF | TGTGCCAGCAGCTTAGAATGGAGGGTAGGGAGCACTGAAGCTTTCTTT
TRBJ2-5 | TRBV4-1 | NA | TRBD2 | CASSQVAGNPETQYF | TGCGCCAGCAGCCAAGTAGCGGGGAACCCGGAGACCCAGTACTTC
TRBJ1-1 | TRBV19 | NA | NA | CATTNGRLNTEAFF | TGTGCCACTACAAACGGCCGACTGAACACTGAAGCTTTCTTT
TRBJ1-6 | TRBV6-5 | NA | NA | CASSWTVGNSPLHF | TGTGCCAGCAGTTGGACAGTGGGGAATTCACCCCTCCACTTT
TRBJ2-2 | TRBV27 | NA | NA | CASMARKTGELFF | TGTGCCAGCATGGCTCGAAAGACCGGGGAGCTGTTTTTT
TRBJ1-1 | TRBV28 | NA | NA | CASSFVYTEAFF | TGTGCCAGCAGTTTTGTTTATACTGAAGCTTTCTTT
TRBJ1-4 | TRBV7-2 | NA | NA | CASSPPTNEKLFF | TGTGCCAGCAGCCCTCCGACTAATGAAAAACTGTTTTTT
TRBJ2-7 | TRBV6-5 | NA | TRBD1 | CASSYRQGVGYEQYF | TGTGCCAGCAGTTACAGGCAGGGGGTGGGCTACGAGCAGTACTTC
TRBJ2-4 | TRBV5-4 | NA | NA | CASSFGGRENIQYF | TGTGCCAGCAGCTTCGGAGGCAGGGAAAACATTCAGTACTTC
TRBJ2-7 | TRBV7-7 | few | NA | CASSLGAGYEQYF | TGTGCTAGCAGCTTGGGTGCCGGATACGAGCAGTACTTC
TRBJ2-5 | TRBV7-3 | NA | TRBD2 | CASSLGLVFQETQYF | TGTGCCAGCAGCTTAGGACTAGTCTTCCAAGAGACCCAGTACTTC
TRBJ1-5 | TRBV5-4 | NA | NA | CASSLDINQPQHF | TGTGCCAGCAGCTTGGACATAAATCAGCCCCAGCATTTT
TRBJ1-4 | TRBV15 | NA | NA | CATSRGVGEENEKLFF | TGTGCCACCAGCAGAGGAGTCGGGGAGGAGAATGAAAAACTGTTTTTT
TRBJ2-7 | TRBV7-2 | NA | TRBD2 | CASSLGPVWREGRFEQYF | TGTGCCAGCAGCTTAGGGCCCGTTTGGCGGGAGGGCCGTTTTGAGCAGTACTTC
TRBJ1-2 | TRBV6-5 | few | NA | CASSYSGRGNYGYTF | TGTGCCAGCAGTTACTCCGGCAGGGGAAACTATGGCTACACCTTC
TRBJ2-1 | TRBV10-2 | NA | NA | CASSVSGLISYNEQFF | TGCGCCAGCAGTGTATCGGGGCTTATCTCCTACAATGAGCAGTTCTTC
TRBJ1-1 | TRBV5-1 | NA | TRBD1 | CASSTGDSRNTEAFF | TGCGCCAGCAGCACCGGGGACAGTCGGAACACTGAAGCTTTCTTT
TRBJ1-3 | TRBV2 | NA | TRBD1 | CASRGTGGNTIYF | TGTGCCAGCAGGGGGACAGGGGGAAACACCATATATTTT
TRBJ2-2 | TRBV5-1 | NA | TRBD1 | CASSSWTGNTGELFF | TGCGCCAGCAGCTCTTGGACAGGGAACACCGGGGAGCTGTTTTTT
TRBJ2-3 | TRBV10-3 | NA | TRBD2 | CAISGARTSGRADTQYF | TGTGCCATCAGTGGGGCCCGGACTAGCGGGAGGGCAGATACGCAGTATTTT
TRBJ1-3 | TRBV28 | NA | NA | CASRYGKPGNTIYF | TGTGCCAGCAGATATGGGAAACCTGGAAACACCATATATTTT
TRBJ1-3 | TRBV11-3 | NA | NA | CASSPEYGNTIYF | TGTGCCAGCAGCCCAGAGTATGGAAACACCATATATTTT